This TCR beta chain was captured by sequencing in a study of blood T cells in healthy people across ages. Study-wide results and caveats: Not knowing donor CMV status may have confounded expanded clonotype changes. While age rose, TCR beta diversity per million T cells dropped in a roughly linear way.

Alongside a J-beta primer mix, a sample-barcoded 5' primer served in a second PCR lasting 7 to 11 cycles. From the 5' RACE reads, TCRdb called clonotypes with MiXCR, one entry per CDR3 protein. The repertoire has 1.5 million or so distinct CDR3 sequences, roughly 40% of them found once; the top ten carry 7.9%. Every donor contributed about 10 milliliters of peripheral blood by blood draw. There are 18 residues in the CDR3. CDR1 is LGHDT and CDR2 is YNNKEL in the germline V gene (reference sequence). V dropped 2 bases and J dropped 3 bases, with 21 bases sitting between them. Comments on this clonotype: Its matching antigen is unknown.

Source material: blood. The receptor's source is a woman aged 18-30 years in good health. The V call is TRBV3-1, the J call TRBJ2-3; a possible D gene is TRBD2 (5 bases). DNA for the CDR3: TGTGCCAGCAGCCAACCTGCCGGTCGGCGGGTGGATACAGATACGCAGTATTTT. This translates into CASSQPAGRRVDTDTQYF.